This T cell receptor beta chain originates from a study of blood T cell repertoires in COVID-19. In the study overall: Italy, Spain and the United States were the sources of the convalescent and acute COVID-19 samples. Sources were T cells, B-cell-depleted T cells, or PBMCs; the material itself was cDNA or gDNA.

In the study's own analysis: Reference gene primer amplification gave estimated nucleated cell counts. The data were produced by immunoSEQ multiplex PCR, yet TCRdb's version contains in-frame clones alone and is incomplete. V and J calls and clone size are copied from that table; D and trimming were computed from the DNA. The data contain some 130,000 clones, around 89% of them seen just once; the ten biggest clones take up about a tenth. The CDR3 totals 13 residues. Deletions cut 5 bases from V and 4 bases from J, with 14 bases between. Germline CDR1 is GTSNPN and CDR2 is SVGIG (reference sequence).

Sequencing was performed on peripheral blood. This clonotype was obtained from a man aged 45-65 years with acute or convalescent COVID-19. V usage is TRBV30 and J usage is TRBJ1-2, with D maybe TRBD1 (6 bases). The CDR3, as DNA: TGTGCCTGGTCTACAGGGAGTTCCTATGGCTACACCTTC. Translated: CAWSTGSSYGYTF.